This T cell receptor beta chain emerged from a study of control samples from healthy donors and cancer patients (dated by TCRdb to about 2020). The CDR3 measures 15 amino acids from cysteine to phenylalanine. Of all the DNA, just the CDR3 is kept, 45 bases in frame from base 1. Sequences SGHRS (CDR1) and YFSETQ (CDR2) are obtained from the germline V gene. V trim: 3 bases; J trim: 2 bases; unmatched bases: 4. Libraries were constructed by the immunoSEQ multiplex PCR assay. TCRdb's version of the immuneACCESS table is confined to in-frame rearrangements and falls short of the full clone set. An unresolved V gene accounts for under half of the shortfall where checked; the remainder is of unknown origin. The sample table shows fewer than 300,000 clones, and about four fifths are seen once. The ten largest clones take up 10% to 15% of the sample. This clone has only one observation. This clone's antigen is unknown. Base qualities are not provided; no much larger clone lies one nucleotide away.

Sequenced input: PBMCs. The clonotype comes from a woman aged 60-75 years with lung cancer. This chain joins TRBV5-1 to TRBJ2-1; the junction holds 8 bases that match TRBD1. The DNA reads TGCGCCAGCAGCTCCCAGGGGGCCCCCTACAATGAGCAGTTCTTC. Its translation reads: CASSSQGAPYNEQFF.